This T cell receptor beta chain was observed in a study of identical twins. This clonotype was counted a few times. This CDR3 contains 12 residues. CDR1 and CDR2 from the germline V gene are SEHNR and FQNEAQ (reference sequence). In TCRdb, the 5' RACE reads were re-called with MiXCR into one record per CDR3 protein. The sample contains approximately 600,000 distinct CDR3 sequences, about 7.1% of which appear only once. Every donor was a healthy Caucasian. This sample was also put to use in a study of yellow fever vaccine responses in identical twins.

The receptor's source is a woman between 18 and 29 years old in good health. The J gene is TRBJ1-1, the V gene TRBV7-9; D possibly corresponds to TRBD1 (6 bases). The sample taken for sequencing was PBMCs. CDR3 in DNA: TGTGTTAGTGGGAGGCCCCCAGGGGCAGCTTTCTTT. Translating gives CVSGRPPGAAFF.